The present TCR beta chain was sequenced within a study of T-cell reconstitution after alpha-beta-depleted transplantation in children. Findings and caveats of the study: At the one-year point after transplant, T-cell counts and TCRbeta diversity were found to come mostly from T cells that had been newly produced. Some patients owed their high day-60 TCRbeta diversity to surviving recipient T cells and thymic progenitors. About two months after transplant, alpha-beta T cells reportedly came from several hundred expanded graft clones.

Ten or more counts support this clonotype. Antigen unknown. Unique molecular identifiers were built into the TCRbeta library. TCRdb re-called the PCR reads through MiXCR, storing one row per CDR3 protein. The sample contains roughly 300,000 distinct CDR3 sequences, about 9.9% of which appear only once. This CDR3 contains 15 residues. The germline V gene has CDR1 SGHTA and CDR2 FQGNSA. The J segment lost 7 bases and the V segment lost 1 base, leaving 4 bases of the junction unmatched. The source is a male patient aged 2-9 years who had a stem cell transplant for chronic granulomatous disease, so the T cells may come from the graft donor. The sequenced sample was peripheral blood, obtained 180 days after TCRalphabeta/CD19-depleted stem cell transplant. This rearrangement joins TRBV7-2 to TRBJ2-1; 10 nucleotides line up with TRBD2. CDR3 in amino acids: CASSLGGTSVNEQFF. The CDR3 region has the DNA TGTGCCAGCAGCTTAGGTGGGACTAGCGTAAATGAGCAGTTCTTC.